This T cell receptor beta chain was sequenced for a study of T cell responses to AZD1222 COVID-19 vaccine. Comments on this clone: What it binds is unknown.

Study-wide findings and caveats: The donor cohort was predominantly white British with a female majority, and clonal diversity may have been underestimated. Two AZD1222 administrations were followed by greater Spike-specific TCR breadth and depth.

Generated by immunoSEQ multiplex PCR, the TCRdb table keeps only in-frame clones and is missing some. The table records 85,000 to 120,000 clones, about 92% of them present only once. In germline, CDR1 is MGHDK, CDR2 SYGVNS. V was cut by 1 base and J by 0 bases, with 14 bases left in between. CDR3 length: 17 amino acids. The material was peripheral blood, obtained 28 days after the second AZD1222 dose. This TCR came from an adult who received the AZD1222 COVID-19 vaccine. This chain links TRBV25-1 with TRBJ2-3; D might be TRBD2 (5 bases). In nucleotides, the CDR3 is TGTGCCAGCAGTGAATGGGGAAGCGGCCTCAGCACAGATACGCAGTATTTT. The encoded protein is CASSEWGSGLSTDTQYF.